This TCR beta chain stems from a study of blood T cells in healthy people across ages. This clonotype was found a few times. Alongside a J-beta primer mix, a sample-barcoded 5' primer served in a second PCR lasting roughly 6 to 11 cycles. TCRdb re-called the 5' RACE reads with MiXCR, one entry per CDR3 protein. The repertoire holds about 770,000 distinct CDR3 sequences, roughly 44% seen once, with around 21% in the top ten. Germline assignment: CDR1 SGHRS and CDR2 YFSETQ. The CDR3 totals 14 residues. Trimming cost V 4 bases and J 7 bases, with 17 bases left between them. Sequencing was performed on blood. This receptor was obtained from a man aged 55 to 70 in good health. This chain uses TRBV5-1 with TRBJ1-2, with D uncertain. The CDR3 protein is CASSIGSGPGGYTF. DNA for the CDR3: TGCGCCAGCAGCATAGGGTCCGGCCCTGGTGGCTACACCTTC.